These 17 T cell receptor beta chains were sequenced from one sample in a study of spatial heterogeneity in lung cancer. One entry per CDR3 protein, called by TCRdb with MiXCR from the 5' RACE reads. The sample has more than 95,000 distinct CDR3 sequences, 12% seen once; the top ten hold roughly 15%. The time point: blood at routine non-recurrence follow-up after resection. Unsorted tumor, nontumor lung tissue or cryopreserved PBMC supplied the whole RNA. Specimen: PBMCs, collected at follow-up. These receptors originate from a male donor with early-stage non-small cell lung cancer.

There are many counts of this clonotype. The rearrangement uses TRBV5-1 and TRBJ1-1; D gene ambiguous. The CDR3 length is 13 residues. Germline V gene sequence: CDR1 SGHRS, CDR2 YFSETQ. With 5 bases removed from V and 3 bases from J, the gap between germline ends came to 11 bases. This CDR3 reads CASSVRMDTEAFF. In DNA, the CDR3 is TGCGCCAGCAGTGTCAGGATGGACACTGAAGCTTTCTTT.

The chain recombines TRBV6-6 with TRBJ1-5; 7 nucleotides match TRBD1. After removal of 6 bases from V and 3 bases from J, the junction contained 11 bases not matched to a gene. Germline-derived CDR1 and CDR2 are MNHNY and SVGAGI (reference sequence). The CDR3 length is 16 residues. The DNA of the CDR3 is TGTGCCAGCAGGCCAACCCCGGGACAGCCCAATCAGCCCCAGCATTTT. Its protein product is CASRPTPGQPNQPQHF.

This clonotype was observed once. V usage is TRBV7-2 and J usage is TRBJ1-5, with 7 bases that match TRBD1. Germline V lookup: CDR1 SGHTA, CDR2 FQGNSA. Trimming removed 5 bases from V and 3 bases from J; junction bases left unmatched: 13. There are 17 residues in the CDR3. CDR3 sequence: CASSLTIQTGTNQPQHF. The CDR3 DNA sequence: TGTGCCAGCAGCCTCACCATCCAGACAGGGACCAATCAGCCCCAGCATTTT.

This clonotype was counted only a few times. This CDR3 is CASSSGTGLETQYF. The CDR3 DNA sequence: TGTGCCAGTAGCTCCGGGACAGGGTTGGAGACCCAGTACTTC. V gene TRBV19 combines with J gene TRBJ2-5, with TRBD1 matching over 9 bases. The CDR3 has 14 residues. Per germline, CDR1 LNHDA and CDR2 SQIVND (reference sequence). The V gene end was trimmed by 6 bases and the J gene end by 5 bases; junction bases not matched to a gene: 7.

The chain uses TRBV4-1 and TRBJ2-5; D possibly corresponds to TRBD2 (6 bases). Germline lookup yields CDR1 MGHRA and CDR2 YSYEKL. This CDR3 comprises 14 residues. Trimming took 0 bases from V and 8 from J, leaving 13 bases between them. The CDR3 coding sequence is TGCGCCAGCAGCCAAGATGGAGGGCCAGGAACCCAGTACTTC. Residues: CASSQDGGPGTQYF.

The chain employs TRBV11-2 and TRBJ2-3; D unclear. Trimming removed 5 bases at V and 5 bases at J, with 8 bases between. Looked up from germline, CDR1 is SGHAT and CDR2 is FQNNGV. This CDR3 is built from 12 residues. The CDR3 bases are TGTGCCAGCAGCCGAGAAAGAGATACGCAGTATTTT. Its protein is CASSRERDTQYF.

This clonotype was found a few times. The CDR3 loop is CASSQGGFEQFF. The CDR3 bases are TGCGCCAGCAGCCAAGGGGGTTTCGAGCAGTTCTTC. The chain is built from TRBV4-1 and TRBJ2-1; D uncertain. Germline values: CDR1 MGHRA, CDR2 YSYEKL. CDR3 length: 12 amino acids. V was clipped by 1 base and J by 10 bases, with 8 bases between them.

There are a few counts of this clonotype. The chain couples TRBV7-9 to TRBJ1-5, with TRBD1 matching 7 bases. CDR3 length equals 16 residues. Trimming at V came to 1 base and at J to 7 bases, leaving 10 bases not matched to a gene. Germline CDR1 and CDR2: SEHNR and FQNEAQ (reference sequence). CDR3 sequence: CASSLGIRDSGQPQHF. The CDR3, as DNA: TGTGCCAGCAGCTTAGGAATTCGGGACAGTGGACAGCCCCAGCATTTT.

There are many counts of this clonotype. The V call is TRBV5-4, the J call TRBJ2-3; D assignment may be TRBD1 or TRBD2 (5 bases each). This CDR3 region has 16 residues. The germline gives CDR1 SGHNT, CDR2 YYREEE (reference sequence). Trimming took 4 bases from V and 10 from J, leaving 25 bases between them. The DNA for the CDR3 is TGTGCCAGCAGCCCGGTATCGGGGACCGTCTTCACGGCGCAGTATTTT. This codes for CASSPVSGTVFTAQYF.

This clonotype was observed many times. The DNA of the CDR3 is TGTGCCAGCAGCGTAGACTCCGGGACTAGCGGTTCGGAGACCCAGTACTTC. Its translation is CASSVDSGTSGSETQYF. The V call is TRBV9, the J call TRBJ2-5, with 11 bases identical to TRBD2. This CDR3 spans 17 amino acids. Germline CDR1 SGDLS, CDR2 YYNGEE. Trimming removed 0 bases from V and 5 bases from J; junction bases left unmatched: 9.

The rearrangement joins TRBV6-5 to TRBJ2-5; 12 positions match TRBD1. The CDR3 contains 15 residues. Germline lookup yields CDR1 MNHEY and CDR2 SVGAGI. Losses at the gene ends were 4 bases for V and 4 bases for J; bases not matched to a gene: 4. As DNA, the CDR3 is TGTGCCAGCAGTTGGGACAGGGGGCTTCGAGAGACCCAGTACTTC. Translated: CASSWDRGLRETQYF.

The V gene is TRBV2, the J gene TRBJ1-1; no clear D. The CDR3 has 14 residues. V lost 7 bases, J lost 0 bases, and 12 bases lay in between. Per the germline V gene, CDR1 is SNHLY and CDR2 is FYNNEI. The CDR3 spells CASNLNGVNTEAFF. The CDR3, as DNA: TGTGCCAGCAATTTAAACGGGGTGAACACTGAAGCTTTCTTT.

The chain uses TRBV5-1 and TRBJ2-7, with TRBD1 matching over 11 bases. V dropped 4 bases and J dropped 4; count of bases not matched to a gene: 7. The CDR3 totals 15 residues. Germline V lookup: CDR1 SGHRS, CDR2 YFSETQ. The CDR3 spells CASSDRDRGTYEQYF. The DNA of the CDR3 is TGCGCCAGCAGCGACCGGGACAGGGGGACGTACGAGCAGTACTTC.

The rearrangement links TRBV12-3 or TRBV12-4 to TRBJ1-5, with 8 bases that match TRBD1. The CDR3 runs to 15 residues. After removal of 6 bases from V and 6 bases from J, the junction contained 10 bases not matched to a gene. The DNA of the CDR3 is TGTGCCAGCAGCCTTCAGGGGGCGAGTAGTCAGCCCCAGCATTTT. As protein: CASSLQGASSQPQHF.

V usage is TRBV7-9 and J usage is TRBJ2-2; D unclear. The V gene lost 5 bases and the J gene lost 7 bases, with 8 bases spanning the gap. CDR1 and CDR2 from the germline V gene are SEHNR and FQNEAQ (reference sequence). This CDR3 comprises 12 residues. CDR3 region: CASSNWVGELFF. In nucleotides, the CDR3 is TGTGCCAGCAGCAACTGGGTCGGGGAGCTGTTTTTT.

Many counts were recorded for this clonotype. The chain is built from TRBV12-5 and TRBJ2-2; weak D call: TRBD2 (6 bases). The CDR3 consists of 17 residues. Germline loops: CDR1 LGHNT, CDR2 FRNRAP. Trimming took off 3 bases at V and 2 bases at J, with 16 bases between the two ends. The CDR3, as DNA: TGTGCTAGTGGTTTCGGCGGGGCAGGAAGAAACACCGGGGAGCTGTTTTTT. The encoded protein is CASGFGGAGRNTGELFF.

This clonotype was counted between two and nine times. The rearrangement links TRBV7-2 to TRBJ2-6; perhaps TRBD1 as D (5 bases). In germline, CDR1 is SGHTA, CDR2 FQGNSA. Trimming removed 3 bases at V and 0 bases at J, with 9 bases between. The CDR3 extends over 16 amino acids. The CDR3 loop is CASSFQGTSGANVLTF. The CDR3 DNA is TGTGCCAGCAGCTTTCAGGGAACCTCTGGGGCCAACGTCCTGACTTTC.